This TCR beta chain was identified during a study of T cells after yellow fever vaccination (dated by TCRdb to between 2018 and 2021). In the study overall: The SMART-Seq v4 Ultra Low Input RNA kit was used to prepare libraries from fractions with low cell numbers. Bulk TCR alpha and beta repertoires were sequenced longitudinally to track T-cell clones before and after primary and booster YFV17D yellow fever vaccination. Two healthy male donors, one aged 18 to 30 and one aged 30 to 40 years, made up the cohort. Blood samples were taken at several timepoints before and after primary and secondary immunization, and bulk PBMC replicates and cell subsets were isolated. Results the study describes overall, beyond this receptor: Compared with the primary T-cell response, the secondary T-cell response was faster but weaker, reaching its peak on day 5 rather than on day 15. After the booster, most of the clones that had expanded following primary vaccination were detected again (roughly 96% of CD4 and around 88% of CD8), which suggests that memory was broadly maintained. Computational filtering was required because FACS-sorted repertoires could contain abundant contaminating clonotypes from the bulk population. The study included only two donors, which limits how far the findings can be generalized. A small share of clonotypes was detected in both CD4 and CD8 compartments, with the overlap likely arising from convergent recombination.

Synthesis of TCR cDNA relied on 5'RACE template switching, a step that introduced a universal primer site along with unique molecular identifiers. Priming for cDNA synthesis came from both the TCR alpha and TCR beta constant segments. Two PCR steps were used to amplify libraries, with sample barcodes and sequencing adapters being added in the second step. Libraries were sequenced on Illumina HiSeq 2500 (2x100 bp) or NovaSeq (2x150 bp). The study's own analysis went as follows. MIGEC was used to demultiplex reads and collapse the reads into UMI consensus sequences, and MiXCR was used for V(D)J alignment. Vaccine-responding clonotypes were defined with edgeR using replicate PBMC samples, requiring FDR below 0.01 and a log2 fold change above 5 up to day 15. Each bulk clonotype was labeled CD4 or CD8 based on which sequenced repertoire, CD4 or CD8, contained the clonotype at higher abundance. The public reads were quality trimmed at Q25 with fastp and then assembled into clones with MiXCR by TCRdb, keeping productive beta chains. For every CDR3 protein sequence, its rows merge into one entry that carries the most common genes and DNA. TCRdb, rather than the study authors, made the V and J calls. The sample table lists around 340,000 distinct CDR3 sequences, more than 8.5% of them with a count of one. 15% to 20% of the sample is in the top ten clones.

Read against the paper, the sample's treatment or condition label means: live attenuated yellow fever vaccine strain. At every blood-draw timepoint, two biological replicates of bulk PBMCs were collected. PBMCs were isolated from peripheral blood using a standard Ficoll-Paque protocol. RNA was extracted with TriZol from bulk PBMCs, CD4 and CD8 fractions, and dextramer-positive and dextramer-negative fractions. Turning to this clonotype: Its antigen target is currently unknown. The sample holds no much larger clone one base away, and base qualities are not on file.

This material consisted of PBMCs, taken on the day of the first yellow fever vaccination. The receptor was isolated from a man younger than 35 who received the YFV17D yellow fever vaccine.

The sequenced DNA: TGTGCCAGCAGCGCGGGAGGGGAGCAGTTCTTC. Translated, it gives CASSAGGEQFF. In this chain, TRBV7-9 is recombined with TRBJ2-1, with 9 junctional bases fitting TRBD2. Trimming removed 5 bases from V and 10 bases from J; the gene matches leave 0 bases unexplained. The CDR1 and CDR2 encoded by the germline V gene (reference sequence) are SEHNR and FQNEAQ. The CDR3 sequence holds 11 residues, the cysteine and phenylalanine included. Only the CDR3 DNA stays, 33 bases, in frame from base 1.